The rows below give T cell receptor beta chains drawn from one sample of a study of blood T cell repertoires in COVID-19. Profiled with immunoSEQ multiplex PCR; TCRdb holds only in-frame clones, not every one. The table shows around 300,000 clones, with 70% to 90% occurring only once. The sequenced material came from PBMCs or T cells enriched from blood (not recorded which). Every receptor here comes from a woman in her 40s who had recovered from COVID-19. CDR3s include the opening cysteine and the closing phenylalanine or tryptophan. A D gene is named only where the DNA matches it firmly. Clone size, where shown, is once, few, many, or a class for clones that have expanded.

V gene,D gene,J gene,clone size,CDR3 DNA,CDR3 protein
TRBV7-9,.,TRBJ2-7,.,TGTGCCAGCAGCTCAATAGCGGCCGGCTACGAGCAGTACTTC,CASSSIAAGYEQYF
TRBV7-8,TRBD2,TRBJ2-7,.,TGTGCCAGCAGCTTTACTAGCGGGATGCCCTACGAGCAGTACTTC,CASSFTSGMPYEQYF
TRBV27,.,TRBJ2-3,.,TGTGCCAGCAGTCTACTAGCTGACCTCACAGATACGCAGTATTTT,CASSLLADLTDTQYF
TRBV20-1,.,TRBJ2-3,.,TGCAGTGCTCCTCTAGCAGATACGCAGTATTTT,CSAPLADTQYF
TRBV24-1,TRBD1,TRBJ2-3,.,TGTGCCACCAGTGACCGACAGGGGGCCACCACAGATACGCAGTATTTT,CATSDRQGATTDTQYF
TRBV7-9,TRBD1,TRBJ2-1,.,TGTGCCAGCAGCTTGAGGGTGGACAGGGTTTACAATGAGCAGTTCTTC,CASSLRVDRVYNEQFF
TRBV14,.,TRBJ1-1,.,TGTGCCAGCAGCCGACCAGGGGTTGACACTGAAGCTTTCTTT,CASSRPGVDTEAFF
TRBV18,.,TRBJ2-1,.,TGTGCCAGCTCACCAATAGCGGAACGGGAGCAGTTCTTC,CASSPIAEREQFF
TRBV28,TRBD1,TRBJ1-6,.,TGTGCCAGCAAAACAGGGGGCGACAATAATTCACCCCTCCACTTT,CASKTGGDNNSPLHF
TRBV20-1,.,TRBJ2-7,few,TGCAGTGCTAACAATGGCTACGAGCAGTACTTC,CSANNGYEQYF
TRBV6-5,.,TRBJ2-4,once,TGTGCCAGCATGGTCTCTCCCAAAGGCGGTCAGTACTTC,CASMVSPKGGQYF
TRBV7-7,TRBD2,TRBJ2-7,once,TGTGCTAGCAGCCTTCGGACTAGCGGGAGTTTGGACGAGCAGTACTTC,CASSLRTSGSLDEQYF
TRBV6-2/TRBV6-3,TRBD2,TRBJ2-1,.,TGTGCCAGCAGTCACGCACTAGCGGGGAACTACAATGAGCAGTTCTTC,CASSHALAGNYNEQFF
TRBV19,.,TRBJ1-5,.,TGTGCCAGTAGTATTTCCAGGGGTGATAGCAATCAGCCCCAGCATTTT,CASSISRGDSNQPQHF
TRBV28,TRBD2,TRBJ2-5,.,TGTGCCAGCATTAGGGGGTCTAGCGGGAAAGAGACCCAGTACTTC,CASIRGSSGKETQYF
TRBV27,.,TRBJ2-7,.,TGTGCCAGCCCGCCGAAACGGAGAGAAGCCTACGAGCAGTACTTC,CASPPKRREAYEQYF
TRBV28,TRBD1,TRBJ2-7,.,TGTGCCAGCAGTCGGGACAGGGGGGTCCCCTTGTTCCAGAGCTCCTACGAGCAGTACTTC,CASSRDRGVPLFQSSYEQYF
TRBV30,.,TRBJ1-3,.,TGTGCCTGGATGCGCGGGGGGCTCTCTGGAAACACCATATATTTT,CAWMRGGLSGNTIYF
TRBV18,TRBD1,TRBJ1-3,few,TGTGCCAGCTCAGGACAGGGGTCTTACTTCGGAAACACCATATATTTT,CASSGQGSYFGNTIYF
TRBV20-1,.,TRBJ2-5,.,TGCAGTGCTAGGGAGGAGACCCAGTACTTC,CSAREETQYF
TRBV7-9,TRBD2,TRBJ2-5,.,TGTGCCAGCAGCTTGGGCGGGAGTCGGGAGACCCAGTACTTC,CASSLGGSRETQYF
TRBV29-1,TRBD1,TRBJ2-2,.,TGCAGCGTTGTCCGGGACAGTAACACCGGGGAGCTGTTTTTT,CSVVRDSNTGELFF